These T cell receptor beta chains were read from a single sample in a study of T cell repertoires in cytomegalovirus infection. These receptors' antigens are unknown. From the reads, TCRdb called clonotypes with MiXCR, one entry per CDR3 protein. This table has about 150,000 distinct CDR3 sequences, 32% appearing once. The material was CD8+ T cells from cultured PBMCs, obtained from culture after CMV antigen stimulation. The receptor source for this set is a human donor in good health (CMV status not recorded). Some clones in this sample may be carry-over from other donors' samples. CDR3s include the opening cysteine and the closing phenylalanine or tryptophan. The D gene is left open where the match is weak. Clone size is not always given. Where it is, it says once, few, many or a class for expanded clones.

abundance: .; j_gene: TRBJ2-1; d_gene: .; len: 17; v_gene: TRBV4-1; CDR3nt: TGCGCCAGCAGCCAAGATTACCCCCCCCTAGCTTCCAATGAGCAGTTCTTC; CDR3aa: CASSQDYPPLASNEQFF
abundance: .; j_gene: TRBJ2-3; d_gene: TRBD2; len: 17; v_gene: TRBV10-3; CDR3nt: TGTGCCATCAGTGATTATAGAACTAGCGGGGAGGGAGATACGCAGTATTTT; CDR3aa: CAISDYRTSGEGDTQYF
abundance: .; j_gene: TRBJ2-2; d_gene: .; len: 11; v_gene: TRBV29-1; CDR3nt: TGCAGCGTTTGGGGCACCGGGGAGCTGTTTTTT; CDR3aa: CSVWGTGELFF
abundance: few; j_gene: TRBJ2-3; d_gene: .; len: 15; v_gene: TRBV6-6; CDR3nt: TGTGCCAGCAGCCACCCGAGGGGCCGCACAGATACGCAGTATTTT; CDR3aa: CASSHPRGRTDTQYF
abundance: once; j_gene: TRBJ2-2; d_gene: .; len: 13; v_gene: TRBV4-3; CDR3nt: TGCGCCAGCAGCCAAGTTCTCGCCGGGGAGCTGTTTTTT; CDR3aa: CASSQVLAGELFF
abundance: few; j_gene: TRBJ2-7; d_gene: TRBD1; len: 13; v_gene: TRBV6-5; CDR3nt: TGTGCCAGCAGTTGGGGACAGCCCTACGAGCAGTACTTC; CDR3aa: CASSWGQPYEQYF
abundance: many; j_gene: TRBJ2-1; d_gene: .; len: 15; v_gene: TRBV12-3/TRBV12-4; CDR3nt: TGTGCCAGCAGTCGGTGGGGGGGGGCAAACAATGAGCAGTTCTTC; CDR3aa: CASSRWGGANNEQFF
abundance: .; j_gene: TRBJ2-7; d_gene: .; len: 12; v_gene: TRBV7-9; CDR3nt: TGTGCCAGCAGTTTCGTAACCTACGAGCAGTACTTC; CDR3aa: CASSFVTYEQYF
abundance: .; j_gene: TRBJ1-5; d_gene: .; len: 13; v_gene: TRBV6-6; CDR3nt: TGTGCCAGCGGCCCATATAGCAATCAGCCCCAGCATTTT; CDR3aa: CASGPYSNQPQHF
abundance: few; j_gene: TRBJ1-1; d_gene: TRBD1; len: 15; v_gene: TRBV12-3/TRBV12-4; CDR3nt: TGTGCCAGCAGACAGACAGGGAGGAAGAACACTGAAGCTTTCTTT; CDR3aa: CASRQTGRKNTEAFF
abundance: .; j_gene: TRBJ2-7; d_gene: .; len: 12; v_gene: TRBV15; CDR3nt: TGTGCCACCAGCCAAGATTTTTACGAGCAGTACTTC; CDR3aa: CATSQDFYEQYF
abundance: .; j_gene: TRBJ2-7; d_gene: TRBD2; len: 17; v_gene: TRBV7-2; CDR3nt: TGTGCCAGCAGCCCAACTATAGCGGGGGGGCTCTCATACGAGCAGTACTTC; CDR3aa: CASSPTIAGGLSYEQYF
abundance: few; j_gene: TRBJ2-5; d_gene: .; len: 13; v_gene: TRBV28; CDR3nt: TGTGCCAGCAGTATTTCAGGGATGGAGACCCAGTACTTC; CDR3aa: CASSISGMETQYF
abundance: .; j_gene: TRBJ2-3; d_gene: TRBD2; len: 15; v_gene: TRBV2; CDR3nt: TGTGCCAGCCAGGGCCTAGCGGGGGTATCCGATACGCAGTATTTT; CDR3aa: CASQGLAGVSDTQYF
abundance: few; j_gene: TRBJ2-5; d_gene: TRBD1; len: 16; v_gene: TRBV7-6; CDR3nt: TGTGCCAGCAGCTCTCGACAGGGCCTTTGGGAAGAGACCCAGTACTTC; CDR3aa: CASSSRQGLWEETQYF
abundance: .; j_gene: TRBJ2-2; d_gene: TRBD2; len: 14; v_gene: TRBV11-3; CDR3nt: TGTGCCAGCAGCCCTAGGCGGGGGACCGGGGAGCTGTTTTTT; CDR3aa: CASSPRRGTGELFF
abundance: .; j_gene: TRBJ1-4; d_gene: .; len: 17; v_gene: TRBV5-1; CDR3nt: TGCGCCAGCAGCCCCGGGACCGGGGGTCTTAATGGTGAAAAACTGTTTTTT; CDR3aa: CASSPGTGGLNGEKLFF
abundance: few; j_gene: TRBJ2-4; d_gene: TRBD1; len: 12; v_gene: TRBV12-3/TRBV12-4; CDR3nt: TGTGCCAGCAGTCCAACAGGGGAAATTCAGTACTTC; CDR3aa: CASSPTGEIQYF
abundance: few; j_gene: TRBJ2-1; d_gene: .; len: 16; v_gene: TRBV7-9; CDR3nt: TGTGCCAGCAGCTCTTGGGAGGGGGACTCCTACAATGAGCAGTTCTTC; CDR3aa: CASSSWEGDSYNEQFF
abundance: few; j_gene: TRBJ2-1; d_gene: .; len: 16; v_gene: TRBV28; CDR3nt: TGTGCCAGCAGTTTATTTCCCGCTCAGGGATTAGGTGAGCAGTTCTTC; CDR3aa: CASSLFPAQGLGEQFF
abundance: .; j_gene: TRBJ1-1; d_gene: .; len: 15; v_gene: TRBV5-6; CDR3nt: TGTGCCAGCAGCTGGGTTGGTGGGAGGAACACTGAAGCTTTCTTT; CDR3aa: CASSWVGGRNTEAFF
abundance: .; j_gene: TRBJ2-7; d_gene: .; len: 14; v_gene: TRBV12-3/TRBV12-4; CDR3nt: TGTGCCAGCAGCTTCCGGGACTTCTCCTACGAGCAGTACTTC; CDR3aa: CASSFRDFSYEQYF
abundance: few; j_gene: TRBJ2-2; d_gene: TRBD2; len: 16; v_gene: TRBV6-2/TRBV6-3; CDR3nt: TGTGCCAGCAGCCCTAGCGGGTCGTTCTACACCGGGGAGCTGTTTTTT; CDR3aa: CASSPSGSFYTGELFF
abundance: .; j_gene: TRBJ2-7; d_gene: TRBD2; len: 15; v_gene: TRBV5-4; CDR3nt: TGTGCCAGCAGCTTGAGTTTAGCGGGGAAGAACGAGCAGTACTTC; CDR3aa: CASSLSLAGKNEQYF
abundance: .; j_gene: TRBJ2-1; d_gene: TRBD2; len: 16; v_gene: TRBV12-3/TRBV12-4; CDR3nt: TGTGCCAGCAGTCCCCCTGCAGCGGGGGTCCACAATGAGCAGTTCTTC; CDR3aa: CASSPPAAGVHNEQFF
abundance: .; j_gene: TRBJ2-2; d_gene: .; len: 13; v_gene: TRBV29-1; CDR3nt: TGCAGCGTTGTGCCGGGGAATACCGGGGAGCTGTTTTTT; CDR3aa: CSVVPGNTGELFF
abundance: .; j_gene: TRBJ1-3; d_gene: .; len: 16; v_gene: TRBV28; CDR3nt: TGTGCCAGCAGGGAACTCCAGACCACCTCTGGAAACACCATATATTTT; CDR3aa: CASRELQTTSGNTIYF
abundance: few; j_gene: TRBJ2-1; d_gene: .; len: 13; v_gene: TRBV27; CDR3nt: TGTGCCAGCAGTTCCGATATCTACAATGAGCAGTTCTTC; CDR3aa: CASSSDIYNEQFF
abundance: few; j_gene: TRBJ2-2; d_gene: TRBD1; len: 17; v_gene: TRBV4-1; CDR3nt: TGCGCCAGCAGCCCTGGTGGCAGGGGGCGCGACACCGGGGAGCTGTTTTTT; CDR3aa: CASSPGGRGRDTGELFF
abundance: .; j_gene: TRBJ2-2; d_gene: .; len: 12; v_gene: TRBV11-2; CDR3nt: TGTGCCAGCAGCTCAGGGATCGGGGAGCTGTTTTTT; CDR3aa: CASSSGIGELFF
abundance: .; j_gene: TRBJ1-2; d_gene: .; len: 11; v_gene: TRBV6-1; CDR3nt: TGTGCCAGCGGGACGGGCTATGGCTACACCTTC; CDR3aa: CASGTGYGYTF
abundance: .; j_gene: TRBJ2-7; d_gene: .; len: 14; v_gene: TRBV7-8; CDR3nt: TGTGCCAGCAACATTAACCCCGGGACCTACGAGCAGTACTTC; CDR3aa: CASNINPGTYEQYF
abundance: .; j_gene: TRBJ2-7; d_gene: .; len: 11; v_gene: TRBV7-6; CDR3nt: TGTGCCAGCATCGGACCGGGGGAGCAGTACTTC; CDR3aa: CASIGPGEQYF
abundance: few; j_gene: TRBJ1-1; d_gene: TRBD1; len: 14; v_gene: TRBV4-2; CDR3nt: TGTGCCAGCAGCCACCCGGGACAGGGCACTGAAGCTTTCTTT; CDR3aa: CASSHPGQGTEAFF
abundance: .; j_gene: TRBJ2-2; d_gene: .; len: 16; v_gene: TRBV27; CDR3nt: TGTGCCAGCAGTCGTGCCACAGGTCCGAACACCGGGGAGCTGTTTTTT; CDR3aa: CASSRATGPNTGELFF
abundance: .; j_gene: TRBJ2-1; d_gene: TRBD2; len: 15; v_gene: TRBV6-2/TRBV6-3; CDR3nt: TGTGCCAGCAGTTCCGGGATAGCGGGGGGCCATGAGCAGTTCTTC; CDR3aa: CASSSGIAGGHEQFF
abundance: .; j_gene: TRBJ2-3; d_gene: .; len: 15; v_gene: TRBV12-3/TRBV12-4; CDR3nt: TGTGCCAGCACTGAATGGGGTGAGGCGACAGATACGCAGTATTTT; CDR3aa: CASTEWGEATDTQYF
abundance: few; j_gene: TRBJ2-5; d_gene: TRBD2; len: 15; v_gene: TRBV11-2; CDR3nt: TGTGCCAGCAGCTTAGGCCTAGCGGGGACAGAGACCCAGTACTTC; CDR3aa: CASSLGLAGTETQYF
abundance: many; j_gene: TRBJ2-5; d_gene: .; len: 14; v_gene: TRBV2; CDR3nt: TGTGCCAGCAGTGAAGCCAGCAGGGGAGAGACCCAGTACTTC; CDR3aa: CASSEASRGETQYF
abundance: .; j_gene: TRBJ1-2; d_gene: .; len: 11; v_gene: TRBV27; CDR3nt: TGTGCCAGCAGGACGGCTGTGGGCTACACCTTC; CDR3aa: CASRTAVGYTF
abundance: .; j_gene: TRBJ1-2; d_gene: .; len: 12; v_gene: TRBV29-1; CDR3nt: TGCAGCGTTGGTAGGGTTTTAGGTGGCTACACCTTC; CDR3aa: CSVGRVLGGYTF
abundance: .; j_gene: TRBJ2-7; d_gene: .; len: 15; v_gene: TRBV11-3; CDR3nt: TGTGCCAGCAGCTTAGGGTCCGGGTCTGCCTACGAGCGGTACTTC; CDR3aa: CASSLGSGSAYERYF
abundance: .; j_gene: TRBJ1-6; d_gene: TRBD1; len: 15; v_gene: TRBV4-1; CDR3nt: TGCGCCAGCAGCCCCGGACAGGGGGGTAATTCACCCCTCCACTTT; CDR3aa: CASSPGQGGNSPLHF
abundance: .; j_gene: TRBJ2-2; d_gene: .; len: 15; v_gene: TRBV19; CDR3nt: TGTGCCAGTAGTCCCGACACTGGACGCACCGGGGAGCTGTTTTTT; CDR3aa: CASSPDTGRTGELFF
abundance: few; j_gene: TRBJ1-1; d_gene: TRBD1; len: 13; v_gene: TRBV7-9; CDR3nt: TGTGCCAGCAGCGTCCAGGGGGCTACTGAAGCTTTCTTT; CDR3aa: CASSVQGATEAFF
abundance: .; j_gene: TRBJ1-1; d_gene: TRBD1; len: 17; v_gene: TRBV7-9; CDR3nt: TGTGCCAGCAGCCCACTGGGACAGGGGGTCGGGAACACTGAAGCTTTCTTT; CDR3aa: CASSPLGQGVGNTEAFF
abundance: .; j_gene: TRBJ2-3; d_gene: TRBD1; len: 18; v_gene: TRBV29-1; CDR3nt: TGCAGCGTCGCCCCGATTCTACAGGGGACCACTATCACAGATACGCAGTATTTT; CDR3aa: CSVAPILQGTTITDTQYF
abundance: .; j_gene: TRBJ1-5; d_gene: TRBD1; len: 16; v_gene: TRBV19; CDR3nt: TGTGCCAGTAGTACCCTCGGACAGGCGACTTATCAGCCCCAGCATTTT; CDR3aa: CASSTLGQATYQPQHF
abundance: .; j_gene: TRBJ2-3; d_gene: .; len: 14; v_gene: TRBV7-9; CDR3nt: TGTGCCAGAAGGCCCCCTGGGGGCACAGATACGCAGTATTTT; CDR3aa: CARRPPGGTDTQYF
abundance: .; j_gene: TRBJ1-1; d_gene: TRBD1; len: 15; v_gene: TRBV7-9; CDR3nt: TGTGCCAGCAGCCTCCCCGGGACAGGGGACACTGAAGCTTTCTTT; CDR3aa: CASSLPGTGDTEAFF